This T cell receptor (beta chain) was profiled in a study of tumor-infiltrating lymphocytes in primary liver carcinoma. Study background: Donors underwent surgery for histopathologically diagnosed primary liver carcinoma. These were node-negative, non-metastatic T1-T3 tumors of roughly 4 to 11 cm. Points from the study as a whole: Tumor region pairs outstripped tumor-adjacent and tumor-blood pairs in overlap.

Unsorted whole blood supplied the blood RNA, and germline DNA was isolated too. The CDR3 is made up of 13 amino acids. Germline V gene sequence: CDR1 SGDLS, CDR2 YYNGEE. From approximately 550 ng of total RNA, TCR beta-specific cDNA was reverse-transcribed using a constant-region primer. Each TCR beta library was derived from three nested multiplex PCR rounds that employed slightly modified ARM-PCR. In the first two PCR rounds, TRBV1-TRBV30 forward primers were paired with a C-beta reverse primer, and each round lasted around 10 cycles. Each CDR3 protein is one row after TCRdb ran MiXCR on the multiplex PCR reads. The top ten hold 65% to 80% of the sample, which has some 190,000 distinct CDR3 sequences, 50% to 75% seen once. As concerns this clonotype: What it binds is unknown.

This clonotype was sampled from a man aged 40-55 years with primary liver carcinoma and hepatitis B virus infection. The sequenced material came from peripheral blood. The V gene is TRBV9, the J gene TRBJ2-3; maybe TRBD2 (7 bases). As DNA, the CDR3 is TGTGAAAGCAGCGTAGGGGGAGGGAGAACGCAGTATTTT. This sequence encodes CESSVGGGRTQYF.